This T cell receptor beta chain was retrieved from a study of blood T cell repertoires in COVID-19. For the study at large: The United States, Italy and Spain supplied acute and convalescent COVID-19 samples. In each case, the material was cDNA or gDNA derived from T cells, B-cell-depleted T cells, or PBMCs.

Germline CDR1 is SGDLS and CDR2 is YYNGEE. V lost 3 bases and J lost 3, with 16 bases in between. The CDR3 consists of 16 residues. Individuals drawn from about two dozen US areas were about 18 to 95 years old. Cohort placement rested on clinical history that participants reported themselves. Clones were sequenced by immunoSEQ multiplex PCR, and TCRdb holds only the in-frame ones, with some missing. Found here are approximately 280,000 clones, roughly 80% of them singletons; the top ten hold less than 5.5%. The source of this sequence is a man aged 40-55 years who had been exposed to COVID-19. Sequencing was carried out using PBMCs or T cells enriched from blood (not recorded which). This chain uses TRBV9 with TRBJ2-1; maybe TRBD2 (5 bases). In DNA, the CDR3 is TGTGCCAGCAGCGGACTACAAGACCCTCGCTACAATGAGCAGTTCTTC. Translated, it gives CASSGLQDPRYNEQFF.